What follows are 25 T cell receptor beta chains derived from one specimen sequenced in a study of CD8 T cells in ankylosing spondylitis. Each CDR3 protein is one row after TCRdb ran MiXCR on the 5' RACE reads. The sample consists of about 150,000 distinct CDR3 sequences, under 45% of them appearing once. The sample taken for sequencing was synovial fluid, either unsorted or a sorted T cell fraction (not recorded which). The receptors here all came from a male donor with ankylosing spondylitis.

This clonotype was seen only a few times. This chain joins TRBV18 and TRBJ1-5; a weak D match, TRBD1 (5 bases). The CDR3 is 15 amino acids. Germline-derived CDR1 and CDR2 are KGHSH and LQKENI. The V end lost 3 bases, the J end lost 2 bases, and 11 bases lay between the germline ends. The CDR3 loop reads CASSPGRSGNQPQHF. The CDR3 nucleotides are TGTGCCAGCTCACCGGGACGGTCGGGCAATCAGCCCCAGCATTTT.

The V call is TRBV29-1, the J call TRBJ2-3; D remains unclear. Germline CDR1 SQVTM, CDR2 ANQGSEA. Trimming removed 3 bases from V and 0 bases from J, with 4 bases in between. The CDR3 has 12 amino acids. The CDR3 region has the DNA TGCAGCGTTGACCCGAGCACAGATACGCAGTATTTT. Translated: CSVDPSTDTQYF.

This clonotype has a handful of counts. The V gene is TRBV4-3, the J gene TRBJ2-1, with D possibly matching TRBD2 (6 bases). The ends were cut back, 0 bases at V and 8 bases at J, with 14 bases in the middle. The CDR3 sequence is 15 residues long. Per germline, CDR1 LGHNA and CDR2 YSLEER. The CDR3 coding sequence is TGCGCCAGCAGCCAAGATGGGACTTGGGGGGATGAGCAGTTCTTC. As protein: CASSQDGTWGDEQFF.

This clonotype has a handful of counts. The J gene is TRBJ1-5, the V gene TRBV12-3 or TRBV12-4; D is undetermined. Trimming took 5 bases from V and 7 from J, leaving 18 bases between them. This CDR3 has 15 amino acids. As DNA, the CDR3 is TGTGCCAGCAGTACCCGGAGGGAAAAGAGGCAGCCCCAGCATTTT. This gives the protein CASSTRREKRQPQHF.

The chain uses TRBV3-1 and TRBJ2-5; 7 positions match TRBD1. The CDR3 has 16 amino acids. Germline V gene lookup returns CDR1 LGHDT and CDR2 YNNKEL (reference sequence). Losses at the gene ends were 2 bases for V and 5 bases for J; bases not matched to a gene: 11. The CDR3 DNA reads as TGTGCCAGCAGCCAATTAGAGGACAGGCCCCTTGAGACCCAGTACTTC. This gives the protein CASSQLEDRPLETQYF.

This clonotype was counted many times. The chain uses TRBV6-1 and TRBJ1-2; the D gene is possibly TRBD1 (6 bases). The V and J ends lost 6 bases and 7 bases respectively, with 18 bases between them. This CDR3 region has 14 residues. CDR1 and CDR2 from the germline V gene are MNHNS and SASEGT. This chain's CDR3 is CASSPQGGGLGYTF. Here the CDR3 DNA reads TGTGCCAGCAGCCCCCAGGGTGGGGGCCTTGGCTACACCTTC.

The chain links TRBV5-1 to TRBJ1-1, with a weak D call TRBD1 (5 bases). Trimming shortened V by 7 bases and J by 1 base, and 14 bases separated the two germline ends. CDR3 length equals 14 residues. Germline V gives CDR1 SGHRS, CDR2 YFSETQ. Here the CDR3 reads CASFGGLKNTEAFF. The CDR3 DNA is TGCGCCAGCTTCGGGGGACTTAAGAACACTGAAGCTTTCTTT.

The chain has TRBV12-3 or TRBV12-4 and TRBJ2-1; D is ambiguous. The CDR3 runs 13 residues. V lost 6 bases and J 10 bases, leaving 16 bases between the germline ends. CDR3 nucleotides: TGTGCCAGCAGCCACCCGGGTATACAGGAGCAGTTCTTC. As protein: CASSHPGIQEQFF.

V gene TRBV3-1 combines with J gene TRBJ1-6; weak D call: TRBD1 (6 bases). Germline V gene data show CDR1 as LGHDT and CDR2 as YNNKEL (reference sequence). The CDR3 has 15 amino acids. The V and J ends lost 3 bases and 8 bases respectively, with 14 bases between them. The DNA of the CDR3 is TGTGCCAGCAGCCAGGCCGGGACAATTGATTCACCCCTCCACTTT. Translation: CASSQAGTIDSPLHF.

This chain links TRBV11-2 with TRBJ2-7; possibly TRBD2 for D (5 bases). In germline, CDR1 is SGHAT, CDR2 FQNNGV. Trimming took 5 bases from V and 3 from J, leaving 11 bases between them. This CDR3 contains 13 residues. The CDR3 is CASSKWTGYEQYF. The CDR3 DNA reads TGTGCCAGCAGCAAATGGACTGGCTACGAGCAGTACTTC.

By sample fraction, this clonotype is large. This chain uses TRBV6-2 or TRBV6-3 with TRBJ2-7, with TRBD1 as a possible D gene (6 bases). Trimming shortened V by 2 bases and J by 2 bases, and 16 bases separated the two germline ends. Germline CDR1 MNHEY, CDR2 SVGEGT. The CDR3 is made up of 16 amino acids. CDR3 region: CASSYNDRDNTYEQYF. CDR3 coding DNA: TGTGCCAGCAGTTACAACGACCGGGACAACACCTACGAGCAGTACTTC.

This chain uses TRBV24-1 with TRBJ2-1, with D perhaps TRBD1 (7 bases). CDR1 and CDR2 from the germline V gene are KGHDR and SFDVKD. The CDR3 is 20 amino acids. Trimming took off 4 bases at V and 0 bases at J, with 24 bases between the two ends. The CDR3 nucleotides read TGTGCCACCAGTGACCCCTGGTTCTGCCAGGGGGGTAGCTCCTACAATGAGCAGTTCTTC. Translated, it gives CATSDPWFCQGGSSYNEQFF.

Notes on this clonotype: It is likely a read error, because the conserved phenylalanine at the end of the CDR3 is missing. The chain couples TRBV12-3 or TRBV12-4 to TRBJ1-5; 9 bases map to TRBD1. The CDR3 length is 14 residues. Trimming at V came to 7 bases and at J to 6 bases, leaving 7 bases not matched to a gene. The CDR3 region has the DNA TGTGCCAGCACCTTAACAGGGGGCGGTCAGCCCCAGCATATT. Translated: CASTLTGGGQPQHI.

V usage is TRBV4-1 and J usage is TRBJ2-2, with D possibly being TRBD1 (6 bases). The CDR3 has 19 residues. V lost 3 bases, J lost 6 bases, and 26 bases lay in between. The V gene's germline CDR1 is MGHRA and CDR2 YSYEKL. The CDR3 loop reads CASSHRDISVLYGAGELFF. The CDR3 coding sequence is TGCGCCAGCAGCCACCGGGACATCAGCGTTCTATACGGCGCCGGGGAGCTGTTTTTT.

The CDR3 protein is CASSQAAGFWHEQFF. The CDR3 nucleotides are TGTGCCAGCAGCCAAGCTGCGGGATTCTGGCATGAGCAGTTCTTC. The genes are TRBV4-2 and TRBJ2-1; a weak D match, TRBD2 (6 bases). Germline CDR1 is LGHNA and CDR2 is YNFKEQ. The CDR3 consists of 15 residues. Trimming took off 1 base at V and 8 bases at J, with 15 bases between the two ends.

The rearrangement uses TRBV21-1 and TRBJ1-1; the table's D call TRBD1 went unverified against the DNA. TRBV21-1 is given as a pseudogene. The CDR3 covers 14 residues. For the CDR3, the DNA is TGTGCCAGCAGCACGCGCAGGGGGTCCACTGAAGCTTTCTTT. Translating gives CASSTRRGSTEAFF.

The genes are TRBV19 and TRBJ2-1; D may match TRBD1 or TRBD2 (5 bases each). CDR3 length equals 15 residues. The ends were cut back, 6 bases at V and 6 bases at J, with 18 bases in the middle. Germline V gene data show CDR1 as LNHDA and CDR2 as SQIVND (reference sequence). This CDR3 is CASSVPGHLGNEQFF. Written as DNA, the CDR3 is TGTGCCAGTAGCGTACCGGGGCACCTGGGCAATGAGCAGTTCTTC.

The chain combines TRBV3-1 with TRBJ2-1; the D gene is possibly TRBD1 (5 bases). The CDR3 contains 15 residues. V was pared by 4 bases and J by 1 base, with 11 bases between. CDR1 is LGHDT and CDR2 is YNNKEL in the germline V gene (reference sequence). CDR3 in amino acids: CASSLRTLSYNEQFF. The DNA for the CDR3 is TGTGCCAGCAGCCTGCGGACATTGTCCTACAATGAGCAGTTCTTC.

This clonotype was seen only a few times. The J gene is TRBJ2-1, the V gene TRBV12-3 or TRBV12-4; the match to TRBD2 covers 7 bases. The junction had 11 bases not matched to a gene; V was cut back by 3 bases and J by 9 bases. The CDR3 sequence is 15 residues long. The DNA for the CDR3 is TGTGCCAGCAGTTTGCCGAGCGGGAATAACGGTGAGCAGTTCTTC. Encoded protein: CASSLPSGNNGEQFF.

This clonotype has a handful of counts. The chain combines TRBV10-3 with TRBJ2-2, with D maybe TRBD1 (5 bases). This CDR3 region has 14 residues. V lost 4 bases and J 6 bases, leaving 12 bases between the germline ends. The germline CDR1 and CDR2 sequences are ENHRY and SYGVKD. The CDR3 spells CAISAPWGPGELFF. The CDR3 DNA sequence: TGTGCCATCAGTGCCCCGTGGGGCCCCGGGGAGCTGTTTTTT.

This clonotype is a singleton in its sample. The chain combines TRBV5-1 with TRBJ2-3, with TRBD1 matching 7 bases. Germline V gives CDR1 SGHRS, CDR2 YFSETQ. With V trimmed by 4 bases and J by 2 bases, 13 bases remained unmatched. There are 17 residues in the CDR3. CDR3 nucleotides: TGCGCCAGCAGCGCCATACAGGGGATATATCCCACAGATACGCAGTATTTT. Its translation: CASSAIQGIYPTDTQYF.

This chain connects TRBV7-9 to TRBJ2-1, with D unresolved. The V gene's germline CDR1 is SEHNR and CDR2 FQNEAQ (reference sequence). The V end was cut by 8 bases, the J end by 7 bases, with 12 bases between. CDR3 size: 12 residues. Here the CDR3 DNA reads TGTGCCAGCGAAGGCCTGGGGAATGAGCAGTTCTTC. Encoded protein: CASEGLGNEQFF.

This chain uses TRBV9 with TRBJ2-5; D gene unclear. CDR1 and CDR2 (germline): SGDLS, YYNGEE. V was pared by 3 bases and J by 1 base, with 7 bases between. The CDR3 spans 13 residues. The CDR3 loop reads CASSGPFQETQYF. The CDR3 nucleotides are TGTGCCAGCAGCGGACCCTTCCAAGAGACCCAGTACTTC.

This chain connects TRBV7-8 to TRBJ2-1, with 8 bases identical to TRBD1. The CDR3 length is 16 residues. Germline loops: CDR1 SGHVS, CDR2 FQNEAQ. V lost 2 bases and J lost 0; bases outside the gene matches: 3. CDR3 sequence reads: CASSLLDRGSYNEQFF. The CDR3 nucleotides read TGTGCCAGCAGCTTACTCGACAGGGGCTCCTACAATGAGCAGTTCTTC.

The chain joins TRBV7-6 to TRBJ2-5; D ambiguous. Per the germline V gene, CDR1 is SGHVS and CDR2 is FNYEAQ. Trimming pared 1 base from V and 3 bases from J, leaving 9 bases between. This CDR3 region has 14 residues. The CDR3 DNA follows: TGTGCCAGCAGCTTAGAGGCAGGAAAAGAGACCCAGTACTTC. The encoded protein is CASSLEAGKETQYF.